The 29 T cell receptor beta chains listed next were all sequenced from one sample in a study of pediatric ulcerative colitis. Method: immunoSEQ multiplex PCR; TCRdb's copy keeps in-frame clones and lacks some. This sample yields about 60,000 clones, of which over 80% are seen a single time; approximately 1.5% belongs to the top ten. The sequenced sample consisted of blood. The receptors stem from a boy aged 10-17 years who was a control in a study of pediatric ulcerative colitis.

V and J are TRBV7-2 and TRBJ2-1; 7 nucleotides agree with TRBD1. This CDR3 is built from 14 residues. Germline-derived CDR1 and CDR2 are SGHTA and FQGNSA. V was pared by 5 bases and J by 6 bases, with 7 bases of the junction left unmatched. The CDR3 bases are TGTGCCAGCAGCCCCCAAACAGGGGCCAATGAGCAGTTCTTC. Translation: CASSPQTGANEQFF.

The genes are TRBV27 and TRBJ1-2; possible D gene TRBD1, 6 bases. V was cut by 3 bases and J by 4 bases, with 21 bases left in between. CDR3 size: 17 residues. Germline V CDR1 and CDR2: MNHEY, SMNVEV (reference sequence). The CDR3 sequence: CASSFGAGDGPTYGYTF. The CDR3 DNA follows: TGTGCCAGCAGTTTCGGGGCAGGGGACGGCCCAACCTATGGCTACACCTTC.

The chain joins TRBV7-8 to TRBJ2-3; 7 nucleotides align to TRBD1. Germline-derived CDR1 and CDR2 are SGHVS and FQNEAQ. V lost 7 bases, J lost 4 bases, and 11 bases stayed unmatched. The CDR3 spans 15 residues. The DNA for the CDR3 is TGTGCCAGCACCATCTCCAGGGGGTCCCCAGATACGCAGTATTTT. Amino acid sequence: CASTISRGSPDTQYF.

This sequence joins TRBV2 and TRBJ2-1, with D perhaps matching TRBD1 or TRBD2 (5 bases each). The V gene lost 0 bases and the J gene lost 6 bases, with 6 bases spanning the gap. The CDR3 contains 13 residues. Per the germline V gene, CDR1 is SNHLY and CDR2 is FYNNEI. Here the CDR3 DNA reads TGTGCCAGCAGTGAAGCGGGGACCAATGAGCAGTTCTTC. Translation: CASSEAGTNEQFF.

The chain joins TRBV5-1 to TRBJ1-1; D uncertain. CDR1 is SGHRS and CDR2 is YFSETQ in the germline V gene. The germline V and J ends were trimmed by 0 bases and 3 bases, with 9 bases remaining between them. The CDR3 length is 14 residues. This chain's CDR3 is CASSLAGVYTEAFF. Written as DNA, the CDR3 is TGCGCCAGCAGCTTGGCCGGGGTATACACTGAAGCTTTCTTT.

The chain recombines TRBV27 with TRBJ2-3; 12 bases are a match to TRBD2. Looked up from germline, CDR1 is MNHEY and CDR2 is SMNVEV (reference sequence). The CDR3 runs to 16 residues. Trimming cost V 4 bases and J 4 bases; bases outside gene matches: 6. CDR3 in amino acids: CASSSLAGGRPDTQYF. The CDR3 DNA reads TGTGCCAGCAGTTCCCTAGCGGGAGGGCGCCCAGATACGCAGTATTTT.

The CDR3 sequence is CASSQEYISYEQYF. CDR3 sequence (DNA): TGCGCCAGCAGCCAAGAGTACATCTCCTACGAGCAGTACTTC. This chain links TRBV4-3 with TRBJ2-7; no clear D. Trimming cost V 0 bases and J 0 bases, with 6 bases left between them. Looked up from germline, CDR1 is LGHNA and CDR2 is YSLEER. The CDR3 is made up of 14 amino acids.

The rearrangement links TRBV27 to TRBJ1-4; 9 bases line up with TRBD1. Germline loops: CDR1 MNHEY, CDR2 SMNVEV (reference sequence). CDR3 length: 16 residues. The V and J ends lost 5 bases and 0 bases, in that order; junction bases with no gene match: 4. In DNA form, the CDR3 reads TGTGCCAGCAGTCCACGGACAGGGGCAACTAATGAAAAACTGTTTTTT. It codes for CASSPRTGATNEKLFF.

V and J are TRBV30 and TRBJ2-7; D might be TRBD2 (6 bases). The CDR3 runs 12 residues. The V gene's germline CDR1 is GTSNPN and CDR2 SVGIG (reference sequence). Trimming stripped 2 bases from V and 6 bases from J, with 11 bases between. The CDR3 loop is CAWSRLGREQYF. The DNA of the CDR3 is TGTGCCTGGAGTCGACTAGGACGCGAGCAGTACTTC. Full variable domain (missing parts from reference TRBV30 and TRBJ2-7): SQTIHQWPATLVQPVGSPLSLECTVEGTSNPNLYWYRQAAGRGLQLLFYSVGIGQISSEVPQNLSASRPQDRQFILSSKKLLLSDSGFYLCAWSRLGREQYFGPGTRLTVT.

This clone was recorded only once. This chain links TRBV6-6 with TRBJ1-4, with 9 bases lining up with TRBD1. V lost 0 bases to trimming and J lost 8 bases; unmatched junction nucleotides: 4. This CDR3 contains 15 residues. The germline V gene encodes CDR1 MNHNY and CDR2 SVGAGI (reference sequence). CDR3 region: CASSYSQGAPEKLFF. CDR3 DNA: TGTGCCAGCAGTTACTCACAGGGGGCCCCAGAAAAACTGTTTTTT.

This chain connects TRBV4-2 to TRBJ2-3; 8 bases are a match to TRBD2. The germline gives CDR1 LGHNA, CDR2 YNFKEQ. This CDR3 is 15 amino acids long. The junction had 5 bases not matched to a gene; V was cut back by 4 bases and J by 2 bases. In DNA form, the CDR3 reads TGTGCCAGCAGCCCCGGGACTAGTCACACAGATACGCAGTATTTT. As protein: CASSPGTSHTDTQYF.

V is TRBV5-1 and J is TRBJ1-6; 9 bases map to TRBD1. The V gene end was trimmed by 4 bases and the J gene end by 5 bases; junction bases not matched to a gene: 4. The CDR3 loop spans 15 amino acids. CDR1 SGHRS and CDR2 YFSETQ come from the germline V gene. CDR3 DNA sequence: TGCGCCAGCAGCGCCCGGGACAGGGATAATTCACCCCTCCACTTT. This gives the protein CASSARDRDNSPLHF. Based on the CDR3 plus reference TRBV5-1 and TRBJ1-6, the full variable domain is KAGVTQTPRYLIKTRGQQVTLSCSPISGHRSVSWYQQTPGQGLQFLFEYFSETQRNKGNFPGRFSGRQFSNSRSEMNVSTLELGDSALYLCASSARDRDNSPLHFGNGTRLTVT.

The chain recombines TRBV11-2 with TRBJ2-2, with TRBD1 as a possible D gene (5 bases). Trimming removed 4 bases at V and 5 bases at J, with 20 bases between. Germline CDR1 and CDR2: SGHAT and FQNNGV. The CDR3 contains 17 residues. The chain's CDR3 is CASSSLRPRQLTGELFF. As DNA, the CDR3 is TGTGCCAGCAGCTCACTAAGGCCGAGACAGCTAACCGGGGAGCTGTTTTTT.

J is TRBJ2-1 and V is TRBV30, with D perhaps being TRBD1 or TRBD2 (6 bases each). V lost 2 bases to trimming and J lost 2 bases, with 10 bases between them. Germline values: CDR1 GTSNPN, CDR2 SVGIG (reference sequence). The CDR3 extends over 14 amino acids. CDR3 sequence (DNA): TGTGCCTGGAGTAGGGGGGCTACCTACAATGAGCAGTTCTTC. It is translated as CAWSRGATYNEQFF.

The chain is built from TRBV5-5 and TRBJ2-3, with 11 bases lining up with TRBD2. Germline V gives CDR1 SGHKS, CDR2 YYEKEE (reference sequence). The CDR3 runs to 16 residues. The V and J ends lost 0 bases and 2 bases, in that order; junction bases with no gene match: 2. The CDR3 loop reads CASSLGLAGFTDTQYF. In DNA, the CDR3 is TGTGCCAGCAGCTTGGGACTAGCGGGGTTCACAGATACGCAGTATTTT.

The CDR3 loop is CASSLAVPGELFF. CDR3 DNA sequence: TGTGCCAGCAGCTTAGCGGTCCCCGGGGAGCTGTTTTTT. The chain recombines TRBV7-2 with TRBJ2-2; D ambiguous. V shed 0 bases and J shed 6 bases, with 5 bases lying between them. The CDR3 loop spans 13 amino acids. Germline lookup yields CDR1 SGHTA and CDR2 FQGNSA.

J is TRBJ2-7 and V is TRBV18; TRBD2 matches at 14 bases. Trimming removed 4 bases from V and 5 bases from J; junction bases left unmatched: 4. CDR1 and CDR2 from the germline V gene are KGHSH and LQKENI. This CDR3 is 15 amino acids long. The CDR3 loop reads CASSLGTSGGHEQYF. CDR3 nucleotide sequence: TGTGCCAGCTCACTGGGGACTAGCGGGGGCCACGAGCAGTACTTC.

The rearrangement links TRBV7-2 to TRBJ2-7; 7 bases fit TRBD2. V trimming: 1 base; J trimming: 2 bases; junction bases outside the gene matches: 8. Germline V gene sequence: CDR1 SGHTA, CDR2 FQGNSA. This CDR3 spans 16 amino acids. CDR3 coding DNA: TGTGCCAGCAGCTTAGTTTTGCGGGAGCTCACCTACGAGCAGTACTTC. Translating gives CASSLVLRELTYEQYF. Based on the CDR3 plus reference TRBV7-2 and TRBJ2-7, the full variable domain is GAGVSQSPSNKVTEKGKDVELRCDPISGHTALYWYRQSLGQGLEFLIYFQGNSAPDKSGLPSDRFSAERTGGSVSTLTIQRTQQEDSAVYLCASSLVLRELTYEQYFGPGTRLTVT.

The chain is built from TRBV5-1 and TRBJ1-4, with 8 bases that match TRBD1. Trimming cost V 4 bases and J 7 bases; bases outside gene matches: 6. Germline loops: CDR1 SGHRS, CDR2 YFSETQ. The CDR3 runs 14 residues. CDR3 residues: CASSRTGIGEKLFF. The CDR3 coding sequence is TGCGCCAGCAGCCGGACAGGGATAGGTGAAAAACTGTTTTTT.

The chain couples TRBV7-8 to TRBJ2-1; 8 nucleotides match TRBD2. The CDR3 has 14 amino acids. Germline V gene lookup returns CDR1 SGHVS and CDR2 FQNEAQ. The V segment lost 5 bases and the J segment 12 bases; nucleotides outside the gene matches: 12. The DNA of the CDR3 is TGTGCCAGCAGCGGTCAGCGGGGGTCCCTGGGGCAGTTCTTC. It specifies CASSGQRGSLGQFF.

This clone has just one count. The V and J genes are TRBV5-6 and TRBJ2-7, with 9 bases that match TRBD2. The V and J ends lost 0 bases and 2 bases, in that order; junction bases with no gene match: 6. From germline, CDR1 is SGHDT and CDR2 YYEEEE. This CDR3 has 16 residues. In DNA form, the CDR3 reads TGTGCCAGCAGCTTGGGGCCTAGCGGGGCCCCCTACGAGCAGTACTTC. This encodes CASSLGPSGAPYEQYF.

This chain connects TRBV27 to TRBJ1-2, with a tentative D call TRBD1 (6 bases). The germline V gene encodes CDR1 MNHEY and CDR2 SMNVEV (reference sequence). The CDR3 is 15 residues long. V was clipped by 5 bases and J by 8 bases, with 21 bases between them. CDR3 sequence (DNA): TGTGCCAGCAGTCCCACTGACAGGCCAGTTTGGGGCTACACCTTC. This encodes CASSPTDRPVWGYTF.

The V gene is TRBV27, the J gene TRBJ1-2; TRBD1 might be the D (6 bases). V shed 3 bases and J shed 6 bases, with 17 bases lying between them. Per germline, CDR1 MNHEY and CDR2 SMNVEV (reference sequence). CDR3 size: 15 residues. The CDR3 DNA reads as TGTGCCAGCAGTTTCTCCCGGGGGCGAGTAGATGGCTACACCTTC. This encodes CASSFSRGRVDGYTF.

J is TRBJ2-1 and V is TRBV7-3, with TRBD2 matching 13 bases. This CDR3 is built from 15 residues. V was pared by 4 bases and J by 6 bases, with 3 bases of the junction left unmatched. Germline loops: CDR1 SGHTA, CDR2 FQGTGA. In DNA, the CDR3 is TGTGCCAGCAGCTCTGGACTAGCGGGAGTCAATGAGCAGTTCTTC. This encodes CASSSGLAGVNEQFF.

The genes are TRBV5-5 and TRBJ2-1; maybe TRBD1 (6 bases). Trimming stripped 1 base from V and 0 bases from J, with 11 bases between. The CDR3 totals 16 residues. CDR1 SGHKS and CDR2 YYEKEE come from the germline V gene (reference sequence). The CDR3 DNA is TGTGCCAGCAGCTTGTATCAGGGGAGCTCCTACAATGAGCAGTTCTTC. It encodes CASSLYQGSSYNEQFF.

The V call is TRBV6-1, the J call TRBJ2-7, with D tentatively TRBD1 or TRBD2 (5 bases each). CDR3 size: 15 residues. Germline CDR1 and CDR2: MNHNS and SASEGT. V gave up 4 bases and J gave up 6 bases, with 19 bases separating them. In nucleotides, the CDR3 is TGTGCCAGCAGTGTCACCGGGGCCAGCGGTCGCGAGCAGTACTTC. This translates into CASSVTGASGREQYF.

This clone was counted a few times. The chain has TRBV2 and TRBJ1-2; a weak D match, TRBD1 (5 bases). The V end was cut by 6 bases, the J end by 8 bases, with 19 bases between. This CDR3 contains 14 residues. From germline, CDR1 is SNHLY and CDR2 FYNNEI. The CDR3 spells CASRGHGPASGYTF. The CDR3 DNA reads TGTGCCAGCAGAGGACATGGACCCGCCAGCGGCTACACCTTC.

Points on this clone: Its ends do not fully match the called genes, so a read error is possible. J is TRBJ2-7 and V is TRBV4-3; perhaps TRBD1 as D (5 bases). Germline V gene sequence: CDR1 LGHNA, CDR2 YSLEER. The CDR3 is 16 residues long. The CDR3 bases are TGCGCCAGCAGCCAAGAGGTACGGCCAGGGTCCTTCGAGCAGTACTTC. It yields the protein CASSQEVRPGSFEQYF.

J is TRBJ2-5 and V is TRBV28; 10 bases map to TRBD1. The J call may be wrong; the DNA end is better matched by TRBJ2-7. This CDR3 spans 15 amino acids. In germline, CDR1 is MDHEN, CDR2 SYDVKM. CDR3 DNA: TGTGCCAGCAGCCCGGGACAGGGGCGTTCCTACGAGCAGTACTTC. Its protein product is CASSPGQGRSYEQYF.